This T cell receptor (beta chain) was found in a study of CD8+CD57+ T cells in acquired aplastic anemia. Study observations and caveats: Overlapping CD8+ CDR3 repertoires of patients and controls contained under 35 shared sequences.

In regard to this clonotype: Its antigen is not known. As the CDR3 is not closed by the conserved phenylalanine or tryptophan, this likely results from a read error.

Genomic DNA, the template, was used for profiling of the TCR beta VDJ and CDR3. TCRdb itself ran the reads through MiXCR, one entry per CDR3 protein. The top ten clones hold approximately 42% of a sample with some 170,000 distinct CDR3 sequences, about two thirds of them seen once. V dropped 7 bases and J dropped 4 bases, with 14 bases sitting between them. This CDR3 region has 14 residues. Patients who underwent sequencing had shown CD8+CD57+ cell expansion by flow cytometry. Each patient had severe acquired aplastic anemia. The V call is TRBV12-3 or TRBV12-4, the J call TRBJ1-3; D call uncertain. This TCR came from a human donor with aplastic anemia. Sequencing was performed on sorted CD4+, CD8+, or CD8+CD57+ T cells (not recorded which) from PBMCs. The CDR3: CASTRVLGGNTIYL. For the CDR3, the DNA is TGTGCCAGCACCCGGGTCTTGGGGGGAAACACCATATATCTT.